A selection of T cell receptor beta chains follows, all from one sample in a study of shared clonotypes between healthy human individuals. Sequencing was performed with immunoSEQ multiplex PCR; in TCRdb, only in-frame clones are kept and a portion is missing. The profile covers approximately 2.5 million clones, with 93% appearing a single time and roughly 0.39% taken by the ten largest. Source material: naive CD4+ T cells from PBMCs. The receptors were gathered from a man aged 18-30 years in good health. Some clones in this sample may be carry-over from other donors' samples. CDR3s include the opening cysteine and the closing phenylalanine or tryptophan.

>TRBJ2-5|TRBV4-2
CASSHLPRGQGRETQYF
>TRBJ1-1|TRBV10-1
CASSDRGVASTEAFF
>TRBJ1-5|TRBV6-1
CASSDGGSGSQHF
>TRBJ1-2|TRBV30
CASTPGGNYGYTF
>TRBJ2-7|TRBV6-6
CASSYSADSYEQYF
>TRBJ1-5|TRBV6-6
CATGQTNQPQHF
>TRBJ2-1|TRBV28
CASSPDYRDRSYNEQFF
>TRBJ2-1|TRBV6-1
CAIPRTREANEQFF
>TRBJ2-7|TRBV28
CASKSQGTSYEQYF
>TRBJ2-5|TRBV7-9
CASAEETQYF
>TRBJ1-5|TRBV10-3
CATQGGSNQPQHF
>TRBJ2-1|TRBV7-2
CASSLQGLAGNEQFF
>TRBJ1-1|TRBV5-1
CASSLVGLSEAFF
>TRBJ2-5|TRBV29-1
CSVELARPGETQYF
>TRBJ1-2|TRBV27
CASSSLPGQGEDGYTF
>TRBJ2-1|TRBV4-1
CASSQDGLAGGIRDEQFF
>TRBJ1-5|TRBV18
CASSLRGGGGDQPQHF
>TRBJ2-7|TRBV19
CASHPRGSTTYEQYF
>TRBJ2-3|TRBV5-4
CASSTNPREGGDTQYF
>TRBJ2-7|TRBV2
CASSGGEQYF
>TRBJ2-3|TRBV7-8
CASSFKPADTQYF
>TRBJ1-1|TRBV14
CASSPNTRGRVNTEAFF
>TRBJ2-1|TRBV28
CASRRWDRLKYNEQFF
>TRBJ2-4|TRBV2
CASSALLGQGGSNIQYF
>TRBJ1-1|TRBV29-1
CSVSKTGFEAFF
>TRBJ2-7|TRBV6-6
CASRGAQESYEQYF
>TRBJ1-1|TRBV6-6
CASSYSSRGTTEAFF
>TRBJ2-5|TRBV5-1
CASSLGLAGPFETQYF
>TRBJ2-1|TRBV6-4
CASSDKGQGDEQFF
>TRBJ2-7|TRBV11-2
CASSLDLGEQYF
>TRBJ2-7|TRBV9
CASSVGQGISYEQYF
>TRBJ2-7|TRBV19
CASSPVLGLYEQYF
>TRBJ1-5|TRBV29-1
CSVRTGGPYQPQHF
>TRBJ2-7|TRBV5-1
CASSSIPGQGAGEQYF
>TRBJ1-2|TRBV5-1
CASSLGAANYGYTF
>TRBJ1-2|TRBV5-4
CASSLEGPLNYGYTF
>TRBJ2-1|TRBV4-1
CASSRKRADRNNEQFF
>TRBJ1-5|TRBV2
CASSRGNQPQHF
>TRBJ2-7|TRBV5-1
CASSLEPPPSYEQYF
>TRBJ2-7|TRBV25-1
CASSDRGGGREQYF
>TRBJ2-5|TRBV5-1
CASRGTTAETQYF
>TRBJ2-7|TRBV7-9
CASSIQVGTAYEQYF
>TRBJ2-5|TRBV5-1
CASSLGQGRETQYF